The subject of this entry is one TCR beta chain. This clonotype was seen repeatedly, ten times or more. Its antigen specificity is not known. Base-call qualities are not available, and no considerably larger clone is one nucleotide away. The sample comes from a study of Graves' ophthalmopathy and Graves' hyperthyroidism (dated by TCRdb to the late 2010s). About the study as a whole: Peripheral blood was collected before any treatment was given, at the time of initial diagnosis. To tell Graves' ophthalmopathy apart from Graves' hyperthyroidism, and to predict which patients would progress to ophthalmopathy, the study relied on TCR beta repertoire signatures. In total, approximately 140 blood samples were TCR-sequenced: approximately 40 ophthalmopathy, 80 or so hyperthyroidism and roughly 17 hyperthyroidism-to-ophthalmopathy patients. To explore V-J signatures distinguishing ophthalmopathy from hyperthyroidism, a discovery set of roughly 98 patients (roughly 45 ophthalmopathy, 57 stable hyperthyroidism) was enrolled. An independent validation cohort comprised around 20 hyperthyroidism patients and some 16 patients who later progressed from hyperthyroidism to ophthalmopathy. In over five hyperthyroidism patients, T-cell repertoires of thyroid tissue and blood were compared. After sampling, hyperthyroidism patients received methimazole starting at 30 mg daily, and ophthalmopathy patients received high-dose intravenous methylprednisolone. The roughly 91 discovery patients were randomly split 7:3 into training and test sets. Study-wide findings and limitations: The 13-signature model separated ophthalmopathy from stable hyperthyroidism with roughly 89% sensitivity and 81.08% specificity in cross-validation, and 80%/75% in the test set. In validation, the model predicted ophthalmopathy progression with roughly 68% sensitivity and 72.22% specificity; roughly 11 predicted patients were CT-confirmed with GO in a median of approximately six months. No statistical method was used to set the sample size in advance, and the investigators knew which group each participant was assigned to. Among expanded thyroid clonotypes with frequency above 0.001, most also showed up in blood, which suggests that blood repertoires may reflect the thyroid immune response.

Looking up the germline V gene yields CDR1 SGHTA and CDR2 FQGNSA. The CDR3 starts with the cysteine, ends with the phenylalanine, and has 17 residues. The DNA shown is the 51-base CDR3, in frame from base 1. The V and J ends are trimmed by 5 bases and 0 bases, leaving 19 bases between them. The ophthalmopathy patients had moderately to severely active disease, with a Clinical Activity Score of 3 or higher, a NOSPECS grade of 4 or higher, and a disease duration of less than 3 months. Patients were excluded if they had other autoimmune diseases, uncontrolled infections, pregnancy or lactation. Diagnosis relied on clinical symptoms, serum thyroxine, TRAb, thyroid ultrasound and orbital computed tomography. Using Ficoll-Paque density gradient centrifugation, PBMCs were isolated from about 10 ml of fresh peripheral blood. Trizol reagent was used to extract the total RNA, and its quality was then checked on an Agilent 2100 Bioanalyzer.

For repertoire sequencing, the TCR beta CDR3 regions were amplified from RNA transcripts. HTBI primers and the Qiagen OneStep RT-PCR kit were used in a first-round RT-PCR, which was followed by a second-round multiplex PCR, size selection and purification. Libraries were sequenced paired-end with 100 bp reads on an Illumina HiSeq2000. For the original study's pipeline: SOAPnuke was used for read processing, and reads with adapters, uncalled bases, a mean Phred below 15, or no exact constant-primer or identifier match were discarded. COPE v1.2.5 was used to merge high-quality paired reads. Each unique nucleotide sequence was treated as a clonotype, and MiTCR v1.1 was used to align the clonotypes to the IMGT TRB V, D and J references. The analysis was limited to V-J combinations with a frequency above 0.0001, which together covered approximately 99% of repertoires. A TCR clonal expansion and chaos score per V-J combination was defined as the ratio of F50 clonal expansion to chaos observed in the TCRdist matrix. Features were reduced by Welch's t-statistics and random forest to 10 to 15 V-J combinations, which fed a naive Bayes classifier. The Morisita-Horn index was used to measure how similar the thyroid and blood repertoires were. TCRdb redid the processing of the public reads, applying fastp at Q25 and MiXCR, and retained in-frame beta chains. Under each unique CDR3 protein, matching rows form one entry showing the most common genes and DNA. The V and J calls and clone size are TCRdb's, not the authors'. This sample has around 470,000 distinct CDR3 sequences in its table, and approximately 15% of those were observed once. The ten largest clones take up 8% to 10% of the sample.

The sequence joins TRBV7-2 to TRBJ2-5, with the D segment identity uncertain. This clonotype was obtained from a woman aged 25 to 39 with Graves' ophthalmopathy. Donor details come from another sample of the same person, matched by shared clones. Sample: blood. This receptor carries the CDR3 CASSKGRFGRYQETQYF. The DNA is as follows: TGTGCCAGCAGCAAAGGCCGTTTTGGGCGGTACCAAGAGACCCAGTACTTC.